These 24 T cell receptor beta chains were sequenced from one sample in a study of cytomegalovirus exposure and HLA in healthy donors. Researchers ran the PCR with 60 Vbeta and 13 Jbeta primers. Some clones are missing from TCRdb's copy, which holds only in-frame ones; the method was immunoSEQ multiplex PCR. The listing records under 200,000 clones. Specimen: PBMCs. The origin of the receptors is a man aged 25 to 40 in good health and CMV-seronegative.

The rearrangement uses TRBV4-2 and TRBJ2-7; 10 bases map to TRBD2. CDR1 LGHNA and CDR2 YNFKEQ come from the germline V gene. V was pared by 4 bases and J by 1 base, with 4 bases of the junction left unmatched. The CDR3 length is 15 residues. Here the CDR3 DNA reads TGTGCCAGCAGCCTCGGACTAGCGGCATCCTACGAGCAGTACTTC. This gives the protein CASSLGLAASYEQYF.

CDR3 sequence reads: CASSRDRLNYGYTF. Written as DNA, the CDR3 is TGTGCCAGTAGTAGGGACAGACTTAACTATGGCTACACCTTC. The chain links TRBV19 to TRBJ1-2; TRBD1 matches 7 bases. With V trimmed by 4 bases and J by 1 base, 3 bases remained unmatched. CDR3 size: 14 residues. CDR1 is LNHDA and CDR2 is SQIVND in the germline V gene (reference sequence).

The chain joins TRBV7-3 to TRBJ2-3; 9 nucleotides line up with TRBD2. This CDR3 region has 14 residues. Germline V gene data show CDR1 as SGHTA and CDR2 as FQGTGA. V shed 4 bases and J 4 bases; nucleotides not matched to a gene: 3. CDR3 sequence (DNA): TGTGCCAGCAGCTCGCTAGCGGGACCAGATACGCAGTATTTT. This translates into CASSSLAGPDTQYF.

This chain joins TRBV6-5 and TRBJ1-5; the match to TRBD1 covers 9 bases. Germline V gene lookup returns CDR1 MNHEY and CDR2 SVGAGI. This CDR3 is 15 amino acids long. J was trimmed by 5 bases and V by 5 bases; bases with no gene match: 7. CDR3 region: CASSPEQGAYQPQHF. The CDR3 DNA follows: TGTGCCAGCAGTCCCGAACAGGGGGCCTATCAGCCCCAGCATTTT.

The V call is TRBV27, the J call TRBJ1-3; D possibly corresponds to TRBD1 (6 bases). Trimming shortened V by 5 bases and J by 4 bases, and 18 bases separated the two germline ends. CDR1 and CDR2 from the germline V gene are MNHEY and SMNVEV (reference sequence). The CDR3 runs 16 residues. The CDR3 loop is CASSPNRYRAGNTIYF. The CDR3 nucleotides are TGTGCCAGCAGTCCCAACCGATACAGGGCCGGAAACACCATATATTTT.

The chain has TRBV7-9 and TRBJ2-3, with D tentatively TRBD2 (5 bases). V lost 5 bases and J lost 6, with 15 bases in between. From germline, CDR1 is SEHNR and CDR2 FQNEAQ (reference sequence). The CDR3 extends over 14 amino acids. The CDR3 protein is CASSVRGRGDTQYF. In DNA form, the CDR3 reads TGTGCCAGCAGCGTTCGGGGTCGCGGGGATACGCAGTATTTT.

J is TRBJ2-1 and V is TRBV5-1; no firm D call. V gave up 3 bases and J gave up 4 bases, with 14 bases separating them. The CDR3 has 15 residues. From germline, CDR1 is SGHRS and CDR2 YFSETQ. The CDR3 sequence is CASSSHPGTYNEQFF. The CDR3 DNA sequence: TGCGCCAGCAGCTCTCACCCGGGTACTTACAATGAGCAGTTCTTC.

The chain recombines TRBV7-6 with TRBJ2-5; D is ambiguous. The DNA end favors TRBJ2-7, so the J call may be wrong. CDR3 length equals 14 residues. Germline CDR1 reads SGHVS; CDR2 reads FNYEAQ. CDR3 amino acids: CASSLWAQTYEQYF. DNA of the CDR3: TGTGCCAGCAGCTTATGGGCCCAAACCTACGAGCAGTACTTC.

The V gene is TRBV27, the J gene TRBJ1-5, with 7 bases lining up with TRBD1. From germline, CDR1 is MNHEY and CDR2 SMNVEV (reference sequence). CDR3 size: 15 residues. The junction had 5 bases not matched to a gene; V was cut back by 2 bases and J by 4 bases. CDR3 bases: TGTGCCAGCAGTTTAAGGGGGCGAGGGAATCAGCCCCAGCATTTT. This sequence encodes CASSLRGRGNQPQHF.

The chain combines TRBV28 with TRBJ2-3; 14 bases line up with TRBD2. Trimming removed 10 bases from V and 5 bases from J; junction bases left unmatched: 11. The CDR3 has 16 amino acids. From germline, CDR1 is MDHEN and CDR2 SYDVKM. Here the CDR3 DNA reads TGTGCCATCTTCTCCGGGACTAGCGGGAGTGGAGATACGCAGTATTTT. This encodes CAIFSGTSGSGDTQYF.

The rearrangement joins TRBV6-4 to TRBJ1-1, with 7 bases aligning to TRBD1. The germline V gene has CDR1 MRHNA and CDR2 SNTAGT. The trim removed 3 bases at V and 5 bases at J, leaving 9 bases unmatched. This CDR3 is built from 15 residues. The CDR3 region is CASSDVSGGRTEAFF. CDR3 DNA sequence: TGTGCCAGCAGTGATGTTTCAGGGGGAAGGACTGAAGCTTTCTTT.

The chain combines TRBV12-2 with TRBJ1-2; the table's D call TRBD1 went unverified against the DNA. TRBV12-2 is classified as a pseudogene. This CDR3 is built from 11 residues. The CDR3 protein is CASQGAHGYTF. In DNA, the CDR3 is TGTGCAAGTCAGGGGGCCCATGGCTACACCTTC.

The rearrangement links TRBV19 to TRBJ1-1; 7 bases fit TRBD1. CDR1 is LNHDA and CDR2 is SQIVND in the germline V gene (reference sequence). The CDR3 covers 15 residues. V lost 6 bases to trimming and J lost 2 bases; unmatched junction nucleotides: 9. As DNA, the CDR3 is TGTGCCAGTAGGCCCGGCCGACAGGGTAACACTGAAGCTTTCTTT. This translates into CASRPGRQGNTEAFF. Drawing the rest from reference TRBV19 and TRBJ1-1, the complete variable domain is DGGITQSPKYLFRKEGQNVTLSCEQNLNHDAMYWYRQDPGQGLRLIYYSQIVNDFQKGDIAEGYSVSREKKESFPLTVTSAQKNPTAFYLCASRPGRQGNTEAFFGQGTRLTVV.

This sequence joins TRBV29-1 and TRBJ1-4; D ambiguous. Trimming pared 7 bases from V and 5 bases from J, leaving 17 bases between. Germline CDR1 reads SQVTM; CDR2 reads ANQGSEA. This CDR3 is built from 14 residues. The CDR3 DNA is TGCAGCGGGGGAGGCGGGTTTGGGAATGAAAAACTGTTTTTT. Its protein product is CSGGGGFGNEKLFF.

The chain joins TRBV29-1 to TRBJ1-2; tentatively, D is TRBD1 (5 bases). The length of the CDR3 is 14 residues. Per the germline V gene, CDR1 is SQVTM and CDR2 is ANQGSEA. Trimming removed 7 bases from V and 5 bases from J, with 20 bases in between. The CDR3 region is CSGGGPPPEYGYTF. CDR3 nucleotide sequence: TGCAGCGGGGGCGGACCGCCGCCGGAGTATGGCTACACCTTC. The complete variable domain, with remaining parts taken from reference TRBV29-1 and TRBJ1-2, reads SAVISQKPSRDICQRGTSLTIQCQVDSQVTMMFWYRQQPGQSLTLIATANQGSEATYESGFVIDKFPISRPNLTFSTLTVSNMSPEDSSIYLCSGGGPPPEYGYTFGSGTRLTVV.

The rearrangement joins TRBV5-1 to TRBJ1-1; no clear D. Trimming removed 0 bases from V and 3 bases from J, with 12 bases in between. CDR3 length: 15 amino acids. Germline CDR1 is SGHRS and CDR2 is YFSETQ. The CDR3, as DNA: TGCGCCAGCAGCTTGGTCCCCGTCGGGGACACTGAAGCTTTCTTT. Its protein product is CASSLVPVGDTEAFF.

This chain joins TRBV11-2 and TRBJ2-7, with 9 positions matching TRBD2. V shed 0 bases, J shed 3 bases, and the junction held 6 bases outside the gene matches. Germline V gene sequence: CDR1 SGHAT, CDR2 FQNNGV. The CDR3 length is 16 residues. CDR3 coding DNA: TGTGCCAGCAGCTTAGAGGTGACTAGCGGAGGCTACGAGCAGTACTTC. This encodes CASSLEVTSGGYEQYF.

CDR3 bases: TGTGCCAGTACCTGGAGCTTCAATCAGCCCCAGCATTTT. It yields the protein CASTWSFNQPQHF. J is TRBJ1-5 and V is TRBV19; D not certain. V shed 7 bases and J shed 3 bases, with 10 bases lying between them. Germline V CDR1 and CDR2: LNHDA, SQIVND (reference sequence). This CDR3 is 13 amino acids long. Based on the CDR3 plus reference TRBV19 and TRBJ1-5, the full variable domain is DGGITQSPKYLFRKEGQNVTLSCEQNLNHDAMYWYRQDPGQGLRLIYYSQIVNDFQKGDIAEGYSVSREKKESFPLTVTSAQKNPTAFYLCASTWSFNQPQHFGDGTRLSIL.

This chain uses TRBV7-7 with TRBJ2-5; 9 bases line up with TRBD2. With V trimmed by 4 bases and J by 1 base, 4 bases remained unmatched. Germline V lookup: CDR1 SSHAT, CDR2 FNYEAQ (reference sequence). This CDR3 is built from 15 residues. The CDR3 bases are TGTGCCAGCAGCTCCCTAGCGGGACGCCAAGAGACCCAGTACTTC. It codes for CASSSLAGRQETQYF.

The chain carries TRBV14 and TRBJ2-1, with D possibly matching TRBD2 (5 bases). Trimming removed 3 bases at V and 6 bases at J, with 15 bases between. The CDR3 is made up of 15 amino acids. Germline loops: CDR1 SGHDN, CDR2 FVKESK. The CDR3 region is CASSHLERVGNEQFF. For the CDR3, the DNA is TGTGCCAGCAGCCATCTAGAGAGGGTGGGCAATGAGCAGTTCTTC.

J is TRBJ1-1 and V is TRBV15; D possibly corresponds to TRBD1 (5 bases). Trimming took 0 bases from V and 4 from J, leaving 9 bases between them. Germline V lookup: CDR1 LNHNV, CDR2 YYDKDF (reference sequence). This CDR3 region has 14 residues. DNA of the CDR3: TGTGCCACCAGCAGAGACCTGACAGTCACTGAAGCTTTCTTT. It yields the protein CATSRDLTVTEAFF. Filled out from reference TRBV15 and TRBJ1-1, the complete variable domain reads DAMVIQNPRYQVTQFGKPVTLSCSQTLNHNVMYWYQQKSSQAPKLLFHYYDKDFNNEADTPDNFQSRRPNTSFCFLDIRSPGLGDTAMYLCATSRDLTVTEAFFGQGTRLTVV.

The gene calls are TRBV7-9 and TRBJ2-2; the D gene is possibly TRBD2 (5 bases). CDR3 length: 13 residues. Trimming removed 5 bases at V and 3 bases at J, with 7 bases between. The germline V gene has CDR1 SEHNR and CDR2 FQNEAQ (reference sequence). The CDR3, as DNA: TGTGCCAGCAGCCCGCGGGACACCGGGGAGCTGTTTTTT. This translates into CASSPRDTGELFF.

The chain recombines TRBV5-4 with TRBJ1-6; 9 positions agree with TRBD1. V gave up 3 bases and J gave up 7 bases; unmatched junction bases: 5. Germline V gives CDR1 SGHNT, CDR2 YYREEE (reference sequence). The CDR3 has 15 residues. The CDR3 DNA reads as TGTGCCAGCAGCTCGGGACAGGGCGGGAATTCACCCCTCCACTTT. Its translation: CASSSGQGGNSPLHF.

The chain employs TRBV7-8 and TRBJ2-3, with 9 bases fitting TRBD1. This CDR3 region has 16 residues. Germline V gives CDR1 SGHVS, CDR2 FQNEAQ. After removal of 1 base from V and 3 bases from J, the junction contained 5 bases not matched to a gene. CDR3: CASSLEHRGLTDTQYF. In DNA, the CDR3 is TGTGCCAGCAGCTTAGAGCACAGGGGGCTAACAGATACGCAGTATTTT.